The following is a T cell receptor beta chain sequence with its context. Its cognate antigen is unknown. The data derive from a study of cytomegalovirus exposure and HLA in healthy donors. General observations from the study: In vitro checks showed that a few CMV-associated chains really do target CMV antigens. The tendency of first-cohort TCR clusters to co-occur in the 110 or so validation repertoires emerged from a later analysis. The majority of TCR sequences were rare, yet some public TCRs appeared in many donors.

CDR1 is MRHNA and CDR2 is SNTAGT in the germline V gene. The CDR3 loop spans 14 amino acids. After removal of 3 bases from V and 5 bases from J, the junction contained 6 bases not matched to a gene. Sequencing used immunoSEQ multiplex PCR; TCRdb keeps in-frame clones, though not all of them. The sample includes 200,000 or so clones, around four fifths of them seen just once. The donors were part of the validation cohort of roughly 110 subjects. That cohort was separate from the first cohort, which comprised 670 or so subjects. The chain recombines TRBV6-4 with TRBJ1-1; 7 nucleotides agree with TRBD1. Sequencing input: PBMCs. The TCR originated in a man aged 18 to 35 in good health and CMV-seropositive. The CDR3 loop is CASSETGERTEAFF. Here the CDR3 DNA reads TGTGCCAGCAGTGAAACAGGGGAGAGGACTGAAGCTTTCTTT.